This passage covers 20 T cell receptor beta chains from one sample sequenced in a study of tumor-infiltrating lymphocytes in localized non-small cell lung cancer (dated by TCRdb to about 2021). Libraries were constructed by the immunoSEQ multiplex PCR assay. Drawn from immuneACCESS, this table holds only the in-frame rearrangements with V and J called that TCRdb kept. Clones are partly lost; checked studies trace under half to an unresolved V gene and leave the rest unexplained. The sample table lists some 15,000 clones, about 84% of them with a count of one. The top ten clonotypes cover over 9% of the sample. The sample comprised uninvolved lung tissue not adjacent to the tumor. These receptors were collected from a human donor with non-small cell lung cancer.

This clone has only a few counts. The rearrangement uses TRBV5-1 and TRBJ1-5; possibly TRBD1 for D (5 bases). The germline V and J ends were trimmed by 3 bases and 4 bases, with 11 bases remaining between them. CDR3 length: 14 residues. The V gene's germline CDR1 is SGHRS and CDR2 YFSETQ. As DNA, the CDR3 is TGCGCCAGCAGCTGGGGACCTGGGAATCAGCCCCAGCATTTT. Residues: CASSWGPGNQPQHF.

This clone occurred once. This chain links TRBV2 with TRBJ2-1; 8 bases line up with TRBD1. Germline V lookup: CDR1 SNHLY, CDR2 FYNNEI. V lost 6 bases to trimming and J lost 3 bases; unmatched junction nucleotides: 7. The CDR3 sequence is 15 residues long. CDR3 sequence: CASRAGTGFYNEQFF. In DNA, the CDR3 is TGTGCCAGCAGGGCCGGGACAGGATTCTACAATGAGCAGTTCTTC.

This clone has only a few counts. The rearrangement joins TRBV7-9 to TRBJ1-1; D uncertain. Germline CDR1 reads SEHNR; CDR2 reads FQNEAQ (reference sequence). CDR3 length: 13 residues. With 3 bases removed from V and 1 base from J, the gap between germline ends came to 6 bases. This CDR3 is CASSFTSNTEAFF. As DNA, the CDR3 is TGTGCCAGCAGCTTTACCTCGAACACTGAAGCTTTCTTT.

The chain links TRBV5-1 to TRBJ2-5; D may be TRBD1 (5 bases). Germline CDR1 reads SGHRS; CDR2 reads YFSETQ. V lost 2 bases and J 9 bases, leaving 20 bases between the germline ends. This CDR3 contains 15 residues. In DNA, the CDR3 is TGCGCCAGCAGCTTAGGTACAGGCTCGCTCGAGGCCCAGTACTTC. Amino acids: CASSLGTGSLEAQYF.

The chain uses TRBV5-1 and TRBJ2-1; 10 bases agree with TRBD2. Germline V gene data show CDR1 as SGHRS and CDR2 as YFSETQ. Trimming at V came to 4 bases and at J to 2 bases, leaving 6 bases not matched to a gene. The CDR3 is 16 amino acids. CDR3 sequence: CASSVAGGLTYNEQFF. CDR3 DNA: TGCGCCAGCAGCGTAGCGGGAGGACTAACCTACAATGAGCAGTTCTTC.

The chain recombines TRBV6-1 with TRBJ2-7; D gene ambiguous. Trimming took 8 bases from V and 0 from J, leaving 11 bases between them. CDR3 size: 13 residues. Per germline, CDR1 MNHNS and CDR2 SASEGT. CDR3 amino acids: CASSLEVSYEQYF. CDR3 in DNA: TGTGCCAGCTCCCTTGAAGTCTCCTACGAGCAGTACTTC.

The V gene is TRBV5-1, the J gene TRBJ2-1, with D uncertain. The CDR3 loop spans 15 amino acids. The ends were cut back, 0 bases at V and 3 bases at J, with 10 bases in the middle. Germline V gene lookup returns CDR1 SGHRS and CDR2 YFSETQ. This CDR3 reads CASSLGSPGYNEQFF. Here the CDR3 DNA reads TGCGCCAGCAGCTTGGGCTCCCCCGGCTACAATGAGCAGTTCTTC.

The rearrangement links TRBV10-2 to TRBJ1-3; D remains unclear. This CDR3 comprises 12 residues. The germline V gene has CDR1 WSHSY and CDR2 SAAADI. Trimming took 4 bases from V and 4 from J, leaving 5 bases between them. CDR3 sequence (DNA): TGCGCCAGCAGTGGTTGGGGAAACACCATATATTTT. Protein sequence: CASSGWGNTIYF.

The J gene is TRBJ1-3, the V gene TRBV10-2, with D hard to call. Trimming shortened V by 1 base and J by 0 bases, and 4 bases separated the two germline ends. This CDR3 has 14 amino acids. Germline V gene data show CDR1 as WSHSY and CDR2 as SAAADI. This CDR3 reads CASSEWGSGNTIYF. The DNA of the CDR3 is TGCGCCAGCAGTGAGTGGGGCTCTGGAAACACCATATATTTT.

In its sample, this clone was seen a few times. This chain joins TRBV6-5 and TRBJ2-7; 8 nucleotides match TRBD1. J was trimmed by 7 bases and V by 5 bases; bases with no gene match: 13. The CDR3 consists of 15 residues. Per the germline V gene, CDR1 is MNHEY and CDR2 is SVGAGI. The CDR3 bases are TGTGCCAGCAGTCCGCGGTTTCGGGGGACAGGAGAGCAGTACTTC. It yields the protein CASSPRFRGTGEQYF.

Notes on this clone: The germline gene is not matched at one end of the junction; a read error may be the cause. The J gene is TRBJ2-3, the V gene TRBV20-1; D gene ambiguous. Per the germline V gene, CDR1 is DFQATT and CDR2 is SNEGSKA (reference sequence). This CDR3 comprises 11 residues. DNA for the CDR3: TGCAGTGTTAGAGAAGAGGATACGCAGTATTTT. It yields the protein CSVREEDTQYF.

The gene calls are TRBV4-2 and TRBJ2-3, with TRBD2 matching over 10 bases. The J segment lost 0 bases and the V segment lost 0 bases, leaving 9 bases of the junction unmatched. Germline V gene sequence: CDR1 LGHNA, CDR2 YNFKEQ. This CDR3 region has 19 residues. The CDR3: CASSQDQASGGTSTDTQYF. CDR3 DNA: TGTGCCAGCAGCCAAGATCAGGCTAGCGGGGGTACTAGCACAGATACGCAGTATTTT.

The table lists this clone with a few counts. CDR3 amino acids: CASGTNYNEQFF. Written as DNA, the CDR3 is TGTGCCAGCGGGACTAATTACAATGAGCAGTTCTTC. This chain connects TRBV28 to TRBJ2-1, with TRBD2 identical over 7 bases. The CDR3 extends over 12 amino acids. Germline CDR1 reads MDHEN; CDR2 reads SYDVKM. V dropped 8 bases and J dropped 4; count of bases not matched to a gene: 2.

This chain joins TRBV9 and TRBJ1-1; TRBD1 agrees at 7 bases. The CDR3 extends over 15 amino acids. V was pared by 4 bases and J by 2 bases, with 8 bases of the junction left unmatched. In germline, CDR1 is SGDLS, CDR2 YYNGEE. The CDR3 DNA reads TGTGCCAGCAGCCCCTCAGGGACAGTTAACACTGAAGCTTTCTTT. As protein: CASSPSGTVNTEAFF.

The rearrangement uses TRBV5-1 and TRBJ2-5, with a weak D call TRBD2 (5 bases). CDR1 SGHRS and CDR2 YFSETQ come from the germline V gene. The CDR3 loop spans 15 amino acids. Trimming cost V 2 bases and J 1 base, with 12 bases left between them. DNA for the CDR3: TGCGCCAGCAGCTTACCTAGGGAGCCCCAAGAGACCCAGTACTTC. This gives the protein CASSLPREPQETQYF.

V usage is TRBV7-2 and J usage is TRBJ1-2, with unresolved D. Germline loops: CDR1 SGHTA, CDR2 FQGNSA. The V end was cut by 5 bases, the J end by 8 bases, with 18 bases between. The CDR3 contains 14 residues. CDR3 loop: CASSLPPITGGYTF. CDR3 bases: TGTGCCAGCAGCCTTCCCCCCATAACGGGGGGCTACACCTTC. The variable domain in full, with the rest retrieved from reference TRBV7-2 and TRBJ1-2, is GAGVSQSPSNKVTEKGKDVELRCDPISGHTALYWYRQSLGQGLEFLIYFQGNSAPDKSGLPSDRFSAERTGGSVSTLTIQRTQQEDSAVYLCASSLPPITGGYTFGSGTRLTVV.

The chain employs TRBV28 and TRBJ2-7; D is uncertain. CDR3 size: 13 residues. From germline, CDR1 is MDHEN and CDR2 SYDVKM. V dropped 5 bases and J dropped 0 bases, with 8 bases sitting between them. The CDR3 DNA follows: TGTGCCAGCAGTACATCTAGCTCCTACGAGCAGTACTTC. Translating gives CASSTSSSYEQYF.

CDR3 in amino acids: CAISESSRALNYGYTF. CDR3 coding DNA: TGTGCCATCAGTGAGTCCAGCAGGGCCTTAAACTATGGCTACACCTTC. This rearrangement joins TRBV10-3 to TRBJ1-2, with D perhaps TRBD1 (5 bases). This CDR3 is 16 amino acids long. Germline V gives CDR1 ENHRY, CDR2 SYGVKD. Between the trimmed V and J ends, which lost 0 bases and 2 bases, there was a span of 13 bases.

The chain joins TRBV6-1 to TRBJ2-2, with TRBD2 as a possible D gene (6 bases). Germline V gene data show CDR1 as MNHNS and CDR2 as SASEGT. The CDR3 totals 16 residues. Trimming removed 3 bases at V and 1 base at J, with 12 bases between. The CDR3 reads CASSDMGRGNTGELFF. As DNA, the CDR3 is TGTGCCAGCAGTGATATGGGGCGGGGGAACACCGGGGAGCTGTTTTTT.

The V and J genes are TRBV6-1 and TRBJ2-3; 9 bases fit TRBD1. Trimming at V came to 5 bases and at J to 5 bases, leaving 8 bases not matched to a gene. CDR1 is MNHNS, CDR2 SASEGT, per germline. This CDR3 has 15 residues. The CDR3 DNA sequence: TGTGCCAGCAGTTCTGGACAGGGGAGAGGAGATACGCAGTATTTT. It specifies CASSSGQGRGDTQYF.